This T cell receptor (beta chain) derives from a study of shared clonotypes between healthy human individuals. General study results and limits: Several donors held around 5% of naive CD4 clonotypes in common.

Assay: immunoSEQ multiplex PCR; the TCRdb copy retains only in-frame clones and omits some. The repertoire consists of millions of clones, with roughly 95% occurring once and the leading ten covering roughly 0.13%. V lost 0 bases and J lost 4, with 10 bases in between. From germline, CDR1 is SGHAT and CDR2 FQNNGV. The CDR3 has 14 amino acids. All of the donors resided in Nashville, Tennessee, and each was a Caucasian adult. A CD45RA+ naive subset and a CD45RA-negative memory subset were split from CD4+ cells. Turning to this clone: Its matching antigen is unknown.

Sequenced material: naive CD4+ T cells sorted from blood. As to subset: CD45RA+ positively selected. The sequence derives from a man between 18 and 29 years old in good health. This sequence joins TRBV11-2 and TRBJ2-7; a weak D match, TRBD1 (5 bases). DNA of the CDR3: TGTGCCAGCAGCTTAGAAAGGGGCGCGTACGAGCAGTACTTC. This gives the protein CASSLERGAYEQYF.